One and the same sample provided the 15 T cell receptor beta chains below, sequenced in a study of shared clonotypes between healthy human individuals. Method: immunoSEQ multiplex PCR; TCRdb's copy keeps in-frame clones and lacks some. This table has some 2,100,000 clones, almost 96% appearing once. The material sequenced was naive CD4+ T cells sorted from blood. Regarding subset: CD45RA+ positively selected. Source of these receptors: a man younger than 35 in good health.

The CDR3 DNA reads as TGTGCCTGGAGTGTACTTTCGGGACTAGTACTACGAGAGCAGTACTTC. It yields the protein CAWSVLSGLVLREQYF. The rearrangement uses TRBV30 and TRBJ2-7, with 8 bases aligning to TRBD2. CDR3 length equals 16 residues. Trimming took 0 bases from V and 7 from J; bases not matched to a gene: 14. Germline V gene sequence: CDR1 GTSNPN, CDR2 SVGIG (reference sequence).

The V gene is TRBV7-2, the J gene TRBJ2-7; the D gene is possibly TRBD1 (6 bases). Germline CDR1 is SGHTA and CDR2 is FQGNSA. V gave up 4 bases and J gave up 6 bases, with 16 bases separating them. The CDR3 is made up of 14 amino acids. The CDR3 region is CASSSTGSGVEQYF. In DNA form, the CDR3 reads TGTGCCAGCAGCTCGACAGGAAGTGGGGTCGAGCAGTACTTC.

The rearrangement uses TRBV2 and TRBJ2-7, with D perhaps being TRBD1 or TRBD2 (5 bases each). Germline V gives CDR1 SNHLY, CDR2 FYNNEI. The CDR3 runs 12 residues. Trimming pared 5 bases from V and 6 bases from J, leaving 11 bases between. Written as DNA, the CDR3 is TGTGCCAGCAGTTTGACAGCGGCCGAGCAGTACTTC. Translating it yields CASSLTAAEQYF. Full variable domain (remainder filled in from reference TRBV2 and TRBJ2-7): EPEVTQTPSHQVTQMGQEVILRCVPISNHLYFYWYRQILGQKVEFLVSFYNNEISEKSEIFDDQFSVERPDGSNFTLKIRSTKLEDSAMYFCASSLTAAEQYFGPGTRLTVT.

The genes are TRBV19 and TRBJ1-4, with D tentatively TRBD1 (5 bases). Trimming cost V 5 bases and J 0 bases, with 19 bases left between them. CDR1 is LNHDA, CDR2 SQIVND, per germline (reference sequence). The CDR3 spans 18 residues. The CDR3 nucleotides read TGTGCCAGTAGTTCTATACCCCAGGGAATAGCAACTAATGAAAAACTGTTTTTT. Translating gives CASSSIPQGIATNEKLFF.

CDR3 amino acids: CAISESTGTLDEQYF. The CDR3 DNA reads as TGTGCCATCAGTGAGTCGACAGGGACATTGGACGAGCAGTACTTC. J is TRBJ2-7 and V is TRBV10-3; 7 nucleotides align to TRBD1. Per the germline V gene, CDR1 is ENHRY and CDR2 is SYGVKD. This CDR3 contains 15 residues. Trimming removed 0 bases from V and 5 bases from J; junction bases left unmatched: 7.

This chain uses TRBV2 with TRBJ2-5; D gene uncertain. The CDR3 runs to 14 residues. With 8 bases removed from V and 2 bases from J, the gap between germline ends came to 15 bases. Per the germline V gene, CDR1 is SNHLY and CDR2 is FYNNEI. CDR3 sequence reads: CASSRNGPQETQYF. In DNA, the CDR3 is TGTGCCAGCTCCAGGAACGGTCCTCAAGAGACCCAGTACTTC.

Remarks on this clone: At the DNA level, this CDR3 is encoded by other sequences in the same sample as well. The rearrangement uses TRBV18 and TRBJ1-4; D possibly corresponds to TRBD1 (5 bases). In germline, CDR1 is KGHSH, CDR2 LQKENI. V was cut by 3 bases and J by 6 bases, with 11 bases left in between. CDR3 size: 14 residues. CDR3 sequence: CASSPGGGDEKLFF. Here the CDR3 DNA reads TGTGCCAGCTCACCTGGGGGTGGAGATGAAAAACTGTTTTTT.

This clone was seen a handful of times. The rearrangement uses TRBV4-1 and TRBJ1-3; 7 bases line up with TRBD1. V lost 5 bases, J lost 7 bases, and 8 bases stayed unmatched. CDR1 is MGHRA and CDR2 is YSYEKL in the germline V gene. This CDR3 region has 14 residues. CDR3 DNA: TGCGCCAGCAGCACCTCGGACAGGTTTAACACCATATATTTT. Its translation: CASSTSDRFNTIYF.

The DNA for the CDR3 is TGCAGCGTCGTTAATGGACGGACAGAAGCTTTCTTT. Translating gives CSVVNGRTEAFF. The chain carries TRBV29-1 and TRBJ1-1, with D tentatively TRBD1 (5 bases). Looked up from germline, CDR1 is SQVTM and CDR2 is ANQGSEA. Trimming took 6 bases from V and 8 from J, leaving 16 bases between them. The CDR3 contains 12 residues.

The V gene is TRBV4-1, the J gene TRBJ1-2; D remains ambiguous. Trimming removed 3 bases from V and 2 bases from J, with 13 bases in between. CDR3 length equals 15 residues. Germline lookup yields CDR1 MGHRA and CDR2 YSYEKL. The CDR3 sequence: CASSHLRAGNYGYTF. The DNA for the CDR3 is TGCGCCAGCAGCCACCTTCGAGCGGGGAACTATGGCTACACCTTC.

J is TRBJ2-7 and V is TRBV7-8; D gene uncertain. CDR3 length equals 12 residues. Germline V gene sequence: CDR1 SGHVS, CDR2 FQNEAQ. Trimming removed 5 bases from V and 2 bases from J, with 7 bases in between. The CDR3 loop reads CASSPRTYEQYF. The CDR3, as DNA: TGTGCCAGCAGCCCCAGGACCTACGAGCAGTACTTC.

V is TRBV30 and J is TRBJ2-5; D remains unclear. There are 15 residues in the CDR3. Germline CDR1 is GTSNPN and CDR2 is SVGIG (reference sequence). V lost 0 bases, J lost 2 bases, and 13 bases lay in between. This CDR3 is CAWSVGALSQETQYF. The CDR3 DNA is TGTGCCTGGAGTGTAGGAGCCTTAAGTCAAGAGACCCAGTACTTC.

Here the CDR3 DNA reads TGCGCCAGCAGCCTTAGAGGGGACCTCAACTATGGCTACACCTTC. Protein: CASSLRGDLNYGYTF. The V call is TRBV4-1, the J call TRBJ1-2, with D possibly being TRBD1 (5 bases). CDR1 and CDR2 from the germline V gene are MGHRA and YSYEKL. The V end lost 4 bases, the J end lost 2 bases, and 14 bases lay between the germline ends. This CDR3 is 15 amino acids long.

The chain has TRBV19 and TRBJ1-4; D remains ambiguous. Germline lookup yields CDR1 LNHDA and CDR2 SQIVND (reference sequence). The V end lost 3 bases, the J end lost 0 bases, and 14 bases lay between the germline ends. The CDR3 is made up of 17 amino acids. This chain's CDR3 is CASSIRTVRATNEKLFF. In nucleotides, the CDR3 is TGTGCCAGTAGTATCCGGACGGTCCGAGCAACTAATGAAAAACTGTTTTTT.

CDR3 nucleotide sequence: TGTGCCAGCAGCCCCCTGGGCCACAATGAGCAGTTCTTC. It specifies CASSPLGHNEQFF. V gene TRBV7-6 combines with J gene TRBJ2-1; D unresolved. The CDR3 has 13 residues. Per germline, CDR1 SGHVS and CDR2 FNYEAQ. V lost 5 bases and J lost 5, with 10 bases in between.